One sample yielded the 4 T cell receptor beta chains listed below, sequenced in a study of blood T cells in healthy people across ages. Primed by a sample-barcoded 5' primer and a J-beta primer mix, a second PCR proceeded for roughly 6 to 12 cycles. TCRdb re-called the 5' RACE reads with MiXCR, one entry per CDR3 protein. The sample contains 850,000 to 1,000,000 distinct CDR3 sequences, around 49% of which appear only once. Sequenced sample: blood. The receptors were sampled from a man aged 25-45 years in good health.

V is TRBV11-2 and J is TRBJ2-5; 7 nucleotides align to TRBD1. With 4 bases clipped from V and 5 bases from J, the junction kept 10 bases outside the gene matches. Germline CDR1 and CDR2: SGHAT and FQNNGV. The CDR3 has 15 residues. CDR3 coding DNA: TGTGCCAGCAGCTCGACAGGGTTCCAGGGGGAGACCCAGTACTTC. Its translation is CASSSTGFQGETQYF. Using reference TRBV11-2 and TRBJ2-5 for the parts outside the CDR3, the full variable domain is EAGVAQSPRYKIIEKRQSVAFWCNPISGHATLYWYQQILGQGPKLLIQFQNNGVVDDSQLPKDRFSAERLKGVDSTLKIQPAKLEDSAVYLCASSSTGFQGETQYFGPGTRLLVL.

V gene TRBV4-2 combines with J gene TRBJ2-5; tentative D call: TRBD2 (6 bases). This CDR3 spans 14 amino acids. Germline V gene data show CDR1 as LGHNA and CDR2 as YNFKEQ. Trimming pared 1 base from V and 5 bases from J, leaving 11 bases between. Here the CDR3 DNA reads TGTGCCAGCAGCCAAGTGGGGGAGGCGGAGACCCAGTACTTC. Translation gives CASSQVGEAETQYF.

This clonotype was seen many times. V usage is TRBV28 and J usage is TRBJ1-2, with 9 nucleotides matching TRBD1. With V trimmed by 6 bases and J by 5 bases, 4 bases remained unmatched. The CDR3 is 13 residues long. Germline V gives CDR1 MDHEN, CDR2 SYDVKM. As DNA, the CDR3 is TGTGCCAGCAGCTCACAGGGGGCGTATGGCTACACCTTC. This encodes CASSSQGAYGYTF.

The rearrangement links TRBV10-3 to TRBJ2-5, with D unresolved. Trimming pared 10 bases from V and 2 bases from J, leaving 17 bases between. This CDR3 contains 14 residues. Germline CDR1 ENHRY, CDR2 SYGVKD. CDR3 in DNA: TGTGCCACCCGCCGACAAGTCTTGCAAGAGACCCAGTACTTC. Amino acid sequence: CATRRQVLQETQYF.